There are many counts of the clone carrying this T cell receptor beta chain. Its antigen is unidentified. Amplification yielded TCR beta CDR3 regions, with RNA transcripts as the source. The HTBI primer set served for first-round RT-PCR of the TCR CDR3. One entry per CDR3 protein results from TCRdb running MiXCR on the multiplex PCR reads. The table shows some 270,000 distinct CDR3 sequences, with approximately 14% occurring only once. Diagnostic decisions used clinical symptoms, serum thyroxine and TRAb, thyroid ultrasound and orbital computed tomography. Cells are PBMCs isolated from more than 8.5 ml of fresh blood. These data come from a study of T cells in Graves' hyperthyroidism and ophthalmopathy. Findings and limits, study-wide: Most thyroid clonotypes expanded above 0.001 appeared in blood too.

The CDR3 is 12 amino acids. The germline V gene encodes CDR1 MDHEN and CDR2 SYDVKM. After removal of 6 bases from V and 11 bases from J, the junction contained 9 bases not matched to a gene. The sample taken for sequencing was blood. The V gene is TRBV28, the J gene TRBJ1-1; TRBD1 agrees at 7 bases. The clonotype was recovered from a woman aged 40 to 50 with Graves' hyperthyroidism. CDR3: CASRFEGRGAFF. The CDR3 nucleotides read TGTGCCAGCAGATTCGAAGGCAGGGGGGCTTTCTTT. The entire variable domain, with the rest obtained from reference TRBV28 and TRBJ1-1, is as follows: DVKVTQSSRYLVKRTGEKVFLECVQDMDHENMFWYRQDPGLGLRLIYFSYDVKMKEKGDIPEGYSVSREKKERFSLILESASTNQTSMYLCASRFEGRGAFFGQGTRLTVV.